These 7 T cell receptor beta chains were all obtained from the same sample, sequenced in a study of PD-L1 blockade in urothelial cancer. Produced via immunoSEQ multiplex PCR; TCRdb's table is partial and in-frame only. In the table there are about 52,000 clones, 60% to 80% of which are singletons. The sequenced sample was PBMCs, obtained around atezolizumab (anti-PD-L1) treatment. All receptors derive from a man in his sixties or seventies with urothelial cancer.

The chain joins TRBV10-1 to TRBJ2-5; a weak D match, TRBD1 (6 bases). Per germline, CDR1 WNHNN and CDR2 SYGVQD (reference sequence). The CDR3 is 15 amino acids. Trimming removed 5 bases at V and 5 bases at J, with 18 bases between. The CDR3 coding sequence is TGCGCCAGCAGTATCGAAGGGGGAATGGTGGAGACCCAGTACTTC. Translation gives CASSIEGGMVETQYF.

The V call is TRBV7-3, the J call TRBJ2-7, with D maybe TRBD2 (7 bases). The CDR3 is 14 residues long. Germline loops: CDR1 SGHTA, CDR2 FQGTGA. V gave up 1 base and J gave up 6 bases, with 13 bases separating them. The DNA of the CDR3 is TGTGCCAGCAGCTTAAAGGGGGGAGGGGCCGAGCAGTACTTC. This sequence encodes CASSLKGGGAEQYF.

The chain recombines TRBV11-3 with TRBJ2-1; TRBD2 matches 7 bases. The CDR3 runs to 15 residues. CDR1 SGHNT and CDR2 YENEEA come from the germline V gene. V lost 3 bases to trimming and J lost 4 bases; unmatched junction nucleotides: 6. The CDR3 bases are TGTGCCAGCAGCTTTGGGGGGGATGGTTACAATGAGCAGTTCTTC. Amino acids: CASSFGGDGYNEQFF.

This chain links TRBV5-1 with TRBJ2-7, with D possibly TRBD1 on 7 matching bases. V lost 4 bases and J lost 5, with 25 bases in between. The CDR3 has 17 amino acids. Germline V lookup: CDR1 SGHRS, CDR2 YFSETQ. The CDR3: CASSADPRGAARNEQYF. The CDR3, as DNA: TGCGCCAGCAGCGCCGACCCCAGGGGGGCGGCTCGGAACGAGCAGTACTTC.

The chain uses TRBV7-8 and TRBJ2-4; 11 bases match TRBD1. This CDR3 is 19 amino acids long. The germline CDR1 and CDR2 sequences are SGHVS and FQNEAQ. After removal of 5 bases from V and 0 bases from J, the junction contained 12 bases not matched to a gene. The CDR3 region has the DNA TGTGCCAGCAGCCCGTGGACAGGGGGCTACCAACAAGCCAAAAACATTCAGTACTTC. Amino acid sequence: CASSPWTGGYQQAKNIQYF. Looking up the rest from reference TRBV7-8 and TRBJ2-4 gives the full variable domain: GAGVSQSPRYKVAKRGQDVALRCDPISGHVSLFWYQQALGQGPEFLTYFQNEAQLDKSGLPSDRFFAERPEGSVSTLKIQRTQQEDSAVYLCASSPWTGGYQQAKNIQYFGAGTRLSVL.

The V gene is TRBV6-5, the J gene TRBJ2-7; 7 nucleotides agree with TRBD1. With 5 bases clipped from V and 4 bases from J, the junction kept 8 bases outside the gene matches. This CDR3 is 14 amino acids long. Germline CDR1 reads MNHEY; CDR2 reads SVGAGI. The CDR3 DNA reads as TGTGCCAGCAGTCCCTCCGGACAGGCGTACGAGCAGTACTTC. It is translated as CASSPSGQAYEQYF.

This chain joins TRBV10-3 and TRBJ2-5; D is possibly TRBD2 (6 bases). The CDR3 has 14 residues. Germline V gene sequence: CDR1 ENHRY, CDR2 SYGVKD. V lost 10 bases and J lost 5, with 20 bases in between. The CDR3 bases are TGTGCCACCAGCGTCGGGGGAACGCGGGAGACCCAGTACTTC. This gives the protein CATSVGGTRETQYF.